What follows are 24 T cell receptor beta chains derived from one specimen sequenced in a study of cytomegalovirus exposure and HLA in healthy donors. PCR used 60 Vbeta primers and 13 Jbeta primers. Generated by immunoSEQ multiplex PCR, the TCRdb table keeps only in-frame clones and is missing some. The table records under 200,000 clones, around four fifths of them present only once. Sample: PBMCs. The receptor source for this set is a man aged 35-49 years in good health and CMV-seropositive.

The V gene is TRBV29-1, the J gene TRBJ2-7, with TRBD2 matching over 7 bases. V gave up 3 bases and J gave up 1 base; unmatched junction bases: 9. CDR3 length equals 15 residues. Germline lookup yields CDR1 SQVTM and CDR2 ANQGSEA. CDR3 DNA sequence: TGCAGCGTTGATCCGGGCGGGAGAGGATCCTACGAGCAGTACTTC. Residues: CSVDPGGRGSYEQYF.

This clone was counted a single time. The V gene is TRBV27, the J gene TRBJ1-4; maybe TRBD1 (6 bases). Germline lookup yields CDR1 MNHEY and CDR2 SMNVEV (reference sequence). The CDR3 has 14 residues. Between the trimmed V and J ends, which lost 3 bases and 10 bases, there was a span of 15 bases. CDR3 DNA sequence: TGTGCCAGCAGTTTGGGACGGGGACAAGGAAAACTGTTTTTT. Its translation: CASSLGRGQGKLFF.

V usage is TRBV5-6 and J usage is TRBJ1-1; 7 bases are a match to TRBD1. CDR3 length: 14 residues. Trimming removed 2 bases from V and 4 bases from J; junction bases left unmatched: 5. CDR1 is SGHDT, CDR2 YYEEEE, per germline. The CDR3 region is CASSLWDSSTEAFF. CDR3 in DNA: TGTGCCAGCAGCTTATGGGACAGTTCCACTGAAGCTTTCTTT.

This chain links TRBV30 with TRBJ1-2; tentative D call: TRBD1 (5 bases). There are 12 residues in the CDR3. CDR1 is GTSNPN, CDR2 SVGIG, per germline (reference sequence). The V and J ends lost 5 bases and 14 bases respectively, with 21 bases between them. Here the CDR3 DNA reads TGTGCCTGGGGGGGGGTCATCCAAGTATCTACCTTC. It is translated as CAWGGVIQVSTF.

The genes are TRBV5-1 and TRBJ2-7; 9 nucleotides line up with TRBD1. CDR3 length: 15 residues. V gave up 5 bases and J gave up 6 bases; unmatched junction bases: 12. Germline lookup yields CDR1 SGHRS and CDR2 YFSETQ. For the CDR3, the DNA is TGCGCCAGCAGTTACCAAACGGGACAGGGAGGCGAGCAGTACTTC. It encodes CASSYQTGQGGEQYF.

This sequence joins TRBV18 and TRBJ2-7, with TRBD2 matching 8 bases. This CDR3 comprises 14 residues. The germline V gene has CDR1 KGHSH and CDR2 LQKENI. After removal of 4 bases from V and 4 bases from J, the junction contained 6 bases not matched to a gene. CDR3 bases: TGTGCCAGCTCACTCACCGGACTAGCTTACGAGCAGTACTTC. As protein: CASSLTGLAYEQYF. Combining the CDR3 with reference TRBV18 and TRBJ2-7 gives the whole variable domain NAGVMQNPRHLVRRRGQEARLRCSPMKGHSHVYWYRQLPEEGLKFMVYLQKENIIDESGMPKERFSAEFPKEGPSILRIQQVVRGDSAAYFCASSLTGLAYEQYFGPGTRLTVT.

The chain has TRBV7-9 and TRBJ1-3; tentatively, D is TRBD1 (5 bases). CDR3 length: 17 residues. With 2 bases removed from V and 0 bases from J, the gap between germline ends came to 14 bases. CDR1 and CDR2 (germline): SEHNR, FQNEAQ (reference sequence). CDR3 sequence: CASSLLGGASSGNTIYF. CDR3 bases: TGTGCCAGCAGCTTATTGGGCGGGGCCAGCTCTGGAAACACCATATATTTT.

This clone occurred once. Additional DNA sequences in this sample encode the identical CDR3. The chain is built from TRBV11-2 and TRBJ2-5; 10 nucleotides agree with TRBD2. Germline V gene lookup returns CDR1 SGHAT and CDR2 FQNNGV. CDR3 length equals 15 residues. V dropped 4 bases and J dropped 5; count of bases not matched to a gene: 7. CDR3 amino acids: CASSSLAGAGETQYF. The CDR3 region has the DNA TGTGCCAGCAGCTCGCTAGCGGGAGCGGGGGAGACCCAGTACTTC.

The V gene is TRBV19, the J gene TRBJ2-7, with TRBD2 matching 7 bases. The CDR3 covers 19 residues. Germline values: CDR1 LNHDA, CDR2 SQIVND (reference sequence). The V and J ends lost 5 bases and 3 bases, in that order; junction bases with no gene match: 22. The CDR3 spells CASSSNHISRAGEFYEQYF. The DNA for the CDR3 is TGTGCCAGTAGTTCTAACCACATATCCAGGGCGGGGGAGTTCTACGAGCAGTACTTC.

This clone was recorded once. DNA of the CDR3: TGTGCCAGCAGTTCCGAATTAAGGAGGGCCGGGGAGCTGTTTTTT. It is translated as CASSSELRRAGELFF. This sequence joins TRBV27 and TRBJ2-2, with D possibly matching TRBD2 (6 bases). CDR3 size: 15 residues. Trimming took 4 bases from V and 6 from J, leaving 15 bases between them. Looked up from germline, CDR1 is MNHEY and CDR2 is SMNVEV (reference sequence).

The chain couples TRBV28 to TRBJ1-3; a possible D gene is TRBD1 (6 bases). Germline lookup yields CDR1 MDHEN and CDR2 SYDVKM. CDR3 length: 15 amino acids. The germline V and J ends were trimmed by 8 bases and 0 bases, with 14 bases remaining between them. The CDR3, as DNA: TGTGCCAGCGGGGGGGCTTATTTCTCTGGAAACACCATATATTTT. This translates into CASGGAYFSGNTIYF.

CDR3 in amino acids: CASSLHGLYNEQFF. The CDR3 coding sequence is TGTGCCAGTAGTCTACATGGGCTGTACAATGAGCAGTTCTTC. The chain carries TRBV19 and TRBJ2-1; D is ambiguous. In germline, CDR1 is LNHDA, CDR2 SQIVND (reference sequence). With 5 bases removed from V and 4 bases from J, the gap between germline ends came to 12 bases. The CDR3 runs to 14 residues.

This clone appeared once. The V gene is TRBV4-3, the J gene TRBJ2-1; maybe TRBD1 (5 bases). The germline CDR1 and CDR2 sequences are LGHNA and YSLEER. Trimming stripped 1 base from V and 6 bases from J, with 16 bases between. The CDR3 has 16 residues. Written as DNA, the CDR3 is TGCGCCAGCAGCCAAGGGGGCGCCCTTTTTGGCAATGAGCAGTTCTTC. It is translated as CASSQGGALFGNEQFF.

This clone was seen only once. The gene calls are TRBV11-2 and TRBJ2-1, with 8 bases identical to TRBD1. The CDR3 contains 16 residues. V lost 7 bases to trimming and J lost 0 bases; unmatched junction nucleotides: 8. Germline values: CDR1 SGHAT, CDR2 FQNNGV. CDR3 loop: CASKLRTGSSYNEQFF. The CDR3 DNA reads as TGTGCCAGCAAACTAAGGACAGGGAGCTCCTACAATGAGCAGTTCTTC.

This clone appeared once. The rearrangement links TRBV29-1 to TRBJ2-1; D is uncertain. CDR3 length: 14 amino acids. Trimming removed 7 bases from V and 5 bases from J, with 18 bases in between. CDR1 is SQVTM, CDR2 ANQGSEA, per germline. CDR3 in DNA: TGCAGCGGATTCCCCCGTCCCAGTGACAATGAGCAGTTCTTC. Protein sequence: CSGFPRPSDNEQFF.

This chain joins TRBV7-2 and TRBJ2-1; D is perhaps TRBD2 (6 bases). Germline loops: CDR1 SGHTA, CDR2 FQGNSA. The CDR3 has 15 residues. The V gene lost 3 bases and the J gene lost 0 bases, with 9 bases spanning the gap. The CDR3, as DNA: TGTGCCAGCAGCTTTGCTAGCGACTCCTACAATGAGCAGTTCTTC. Its translation: CASSFASDSYNEQFF. The variable domain in full, with the rest retrieved from reference TRBV7-2 and TRBJ2-1, is GAGVSQSPSNKVTEKGKDVELRCDPISGHTALYWYRQSLGQGLEFLIYFQGNSAPDKSGLPSDRFSAERTGGSVSTLTIQRTQQEDSAVYLCASSFASDSYNEQFFGPGTRLTVL.

The gene calls are TRBV27 and TRBJ1-4; maybe TRBD1 (5 bases). CDR3 length: 18 residues. Germline loops: CDR1 MNHEY, CDR2 SMNVEV (reference sequence). Trimming pared 8 bases from V and 3 bases from J, leaving 25 bases between. This chain's CDR3 is CASGPRRDPTGPNEKLFF. CDR3 nucleotide sequence: TGTGCCAGCGGCCCTAGGAGGGACCCCACTGGCCCTAATGAAAAACTGTTTTTT.

The CDR3 DNA reads TGTGCCAGCAGGGCGTGGGGAGCCGAACCCCAGCATTTT. The encoded protein is CASRAWGAEPQHF. V is TRBV6-1 and J is TRBJ1-5; D not certain. The CDR3 contains 13 residues. V was shortened by 6 bases and J by 10 bases, with 16 bases between the two germline ends. Germline V gene lookup returns CDR1 MNHNS and CDR2 SASEGT.

The genes are TRBV9 and TRBJ2-7, with 7 nucleotides matching TRBD1. CDR1 is SGDLS and CDR2 is YYNGEE in the germline V gene. This CDR3 comprises 15 residues. V trimming: 3 bases; J trimming: 3 bases; junction bases outside the gene matches: 9. The CDR3 bases are TGTGCCAGCAGCGGAGGGCCGGGACAGAGCTACGAGCAGTACTTC. Protein sequence: CASSGGPGQSYEQYF.

The chain links TRBV2 to TRBJ1-1; possible D gene TRBD1, 5 bases. The CDR3 is 14 residues long. Per the germline V gene, CDR1 is SNHLY and CDR2 is FYNNEI. The V gene lost 6 bases and the J gene lost 1 base, with 12 bases spanning the gap. For the CDR3, the DNA is TGTGCCAGCAGCGTACAGGCCGGGAACACTGAAGCTTTCTTT. Residues: CASSVQAGNTEAFF.

The count of this clone is one. DNA for the CDR3: TGTGCCGTCGGAGGCCAAAACTACAATGAGCAGTTCTTC. Its translation: CAVGGQNYNEQFF. The V and J genes are TRBV28 and TRBJ2-1, with D possibly matching TRBD2 (5 bases). CDR3 length: 13 residues. V lost 11 bases to trimming and J lost 3 bases, with 14 bases between them. Germline-derived CDR1 and CDR2 are MDHEN and SYDVKM.

This chain joins TRBV5-1 and TRBJ1-1; D possibly corresponds to TRBD1 (5 bases). V lost 3 bases to trimming and J lost 1 base, with 10 bases between them. The CDR3 consists of 14 residues. Germline CDR1 and CDR2: SGHRS and YFSETQ. CDR3 sequence: CASSSGGQNTEAFF. DNA for the CDR3: TGCGCCAGCAGCTCCGGGGGTCAGAACACTGAAGCTTTCTTT.

The rearrangement links TRBV27 to TRBJ2-1; maybe TRBD2 (5 bases). The CDR3 extends over 14 amino acids. Looked up from germline, CDR1 is MNHEY and CDR2 is SMNVEV (reference sequence). V lost 10 bases and J 0 bases, leaving 13 bases between the germline ends. CDR3 in DNA: TGTGCCACGGCGCAAGGGAGCTCCTACAATGAGCAGTTCTTC. The encoded protein is CATAQGSSYNEQFF.

The rearrangement links TRBV5-1 to TRBJ2-3; possible D gene TRBD1, 8 bases. The germline CDR1 and CDR2 sequences are SGHRS and YFSETQ. This CDR3 spans 16 amino acids. V was pared by 4 bases and J by 4 bases, with 19 bases between. Written as DNA, the CDR3 is TGCGCCAGCAGCCAGGGGGCGACTAGCTTATCAGATACGCAGTATTTT. This gives the protein CASSQGATSLSDTQYF.